Listed below are T cell receptor beta chains from one sample, sequenced in a study of shared clonotypes between healthy human individuals. Using immunoSEQ multiplex PCR, the repertoire was profiled, and TCRdb retains in-frame clones only, with some absent. The table records 1.4 million or so clones, approximately 98.5% of them present only once. The sample was naive CD4+ T cells sorted from blood. The receptor source for this set is a man between 25 and 39 years old in good health. CDR3s include the opening cysteine and the closing phenylalanine or tryptophan. Each record gives: clone size, V gene, J gene, D gene, CDR3 protein, CDR3 DNA. The D gene is left open where the match is weak. Size values are once, few and many counts, or a class for expanded clones, and some rows have none.

>-|TRBV5-1|TRBJ2-3|-
CASSLGGGVPDTQYF
TGCGCCAGCAGCTTGGGTGGGGGCGTCCCAGATACGCAGTATTTT
>-|TRBV5-4|TRBJ2-3|-
CASSSGDTQYF
TGTGCCAGCAGCTCAGGAGATACGCAGTATTTT
>-|TRBV18|TRBJ2-7|-
CASSPLGYEQYF
TGTGCCAGCTCACCACTGGGCTACGAGCAGTACTTC
>-|TRBV2|TRBJ2-2|-
CASSGTFTGELFF
TGTGCCAGCTCCGGGACTTTCACCGGGGAGCTGTTTTTT
>-|TRBV29-1|TRBJ2-7|-
CSVGSGASQYF
TGCAGCGTTGGGTCGGGAGCGAGCCAGTACTTC
>-|TRBV4-3|TRBJ2-1|TRBD2
CASSPTTSGSLSYNEQFF
TGCGCCAGCAGCCCCACGACTAGCGGGAGCCTCTCCTACAATGAGCAGTTCTTC
>once|TRBV9|TRBJ2-7|TRBD2
CASSVAGGPHEQYF
TGTGCCAGCAGCGTAGCGGGAGGGCCCCACGAGCAGTACTTC
>-|TRBV30|TRBJ2-6|-
CAWTGFSGANVLTF
TGTGCCTGGACAGGGTTCTCTGGGGCCAACGTCCTGACTTTC
>-|TRBV19|TRBJ2-3|-
CASSIAQGTDTQYF
TGTGCCAGTAGTATAGCACAGGGCACAGATACGCAGTATTTT
>-|TRBV18|TRBJ1-4|-
CASSPGSRRDEKLFF
TGTGCCAGCTCACCAGGGTCTAGACGGGATGAAAAACTGTTTTTT
>-|TRBV7-9|TRBJ1-2|-
CASSSDYYGYTF
TGTGCCAGCAGCTCAGATTACTATGGCTACACCTTC
>-|TRBV18|TRBJ2-7|-
CASSPRRDAYEQYF
TGTGCCAGCTCACCGAGGAGGGATGCCTACGAGCAGTACTTC
>once|TRBV18|TRBJ2-7|-
CASSPGSTGYYEQYF
TGTGCCAGCTCACCAGGATCGACAGGATACTACGAGCAGTACTTC
>-|TRBV19|TRBJ2-3|TRBD2
CATSAPLAPADTQYF
TGTGCCACGTCGGCTCCACTAGCGCCAGCAGATACGCAGTATTTT
>-|TRBV27|TRBJ2-3|-
CASSTRARGDTQYF
TGTGCCAGCAGTACGAGGGCCCGTGGAGATACGCAGTATTTT
>-|TRBV18|TRBJ2-1|TRBD2
CASSPRLAGADEQFF
TGTGCCAGCTCACCACGGCTAGCGGGAGCGGATGAGCAGTTCTTC
>-|TRBV5-1|TRBJ2-5|-
CASSFAGTYQETQYF
TGCGCCAGCAGCTTCGCAGGGACGTACCAAGAGACCCAGTACTTC
>-|TRBV7-6|TRBJ2-1|TRBD1
CASSPKTGGGHNEQFF
TGTGCCAGCAGCCCGAAGACAGGGGGAGGGCACAATGAGCAGTTCTTC
>-|TRBV5-1|TRBJ2-7|TRBD2
CASSLISGRISYEQYF
TGCGCCAGCAGCTTGATAAGCGGGAGGATCTCCTACGAGCAGTACTTC
>-|TRBV18|TRBJ2-7|TRBD1
CASSLDRGLYEQYF
TGTGCCAGCTCCCTGGACAGGGGGCTGTACGAGCAGTACTTC
>-|TRBV9|TRBJ1-5|-
CASSVGPDNQPQHF
TGTGCCAGCAGCGTAGGTCCGGACAATCAGCCCCAGCATTTT
>-|TRBV20-1|TRBJ2-1|-
CSVGRGEQFF
TGCAGTGTAGGGCGGGGTGAGCAGTTCTTC
>-|TRBV10-3|TRBJ2-1|TRBD2
CAISESSGRLKFF
TGTGCCATCAGTGAGTCTAGCGGGAGGTTGAAGTTCTTC
>-|TRBV2|TRBJ1-4|TRBD1
CASSRNTGTDNEKLFF
TGTGCCAGCAGTAGGAACACCGGGACAGATAATGAAAAACTGTTTTTT
>-|TRBV6-5|TRBJ2-7|TRBD2
CASSQLAKRSYEQYF
TGTGCCAGCAGTCAACTAGCGAAACGCTCCTACGAGCAGTACTTC
>-|TRBV25-1|TRBJ2-2|TRBD1
CASRTGAHGELFF
TGTGCCAGCAGGACAGGGGCCCACGGGGAGCTGTTTTTT
>-|TRBV7-4|TRBJ1-2|-
CASSLAANFNYGYTF
TGTGCCAGCAGCTTAGCGGCGAACTTTAACTATGGCTACACCTTC
>-|TRBV4-1|TRBJ2-7|-
CASSQDDFYEQYF
TGCGCCAGCAGCCAAGACGACTTCTACGAGCAGTACTTC
>-|TRBV5-1|TRBJ1-1|-
CASSLYAGGNTEAFF
TGCGCCAGCAGCTTGTATGCGGGTGGGAACACTGAAGCTTTCTTT
>-|TRBV5-1|TRBJ2-1|-
CASTEDRYNEQFF
TGCGCCAGCACCGAGGACCGTTACAATGAGCAGTTCTTC